This T cell receptor (beta chain) was obtained from a study of Ad26.COV2.S vaccination and SARS-CoV-2 variants. At the level of the study: Each vaccinee took Ad26.COV2.S intramuscularly, once or twice 56 days apart.

The CDR3 is made up of 16 amino acids. Losses at the gene ends were 3 bases for V and 7 bases for J; bases not matched to a gene: 10. CDR1 is GTSNPN, CDR2 SVGIG, per germline (reference sequence). Assay: immunoSEQ multiplex PCR; the TCRdb copy retains only in-frame clones and omits some. The table lists 300,000 to 450,000 clones, approximately 84% of them singletons. Worth noting for this clone: Its antigen is currently unknown.

General study points: Analyses that measured TCR breadth and depth may have underestimated total T cell responses. Substantial breadth in spike-specific CD8+ and CD4+ T cell responses was reportedly seen after vaccination. Measurement of non-spike TCR breadth gave similar results in vaccine and placebo recipients.

As to treatment: roughly 18 received Ad26.COV2.S at low or high dose, single or two shots; about five received placebo; per-sample allocation not given. After the first vaccine or placebo injection, samples were drawn on day 63. J is TRBJ1-6 and V is TRBV30; 9 bases agree with TRBD1. The sequenced sample was peripheral blood, obtained in a trial of Ad26.COV2.S vaccine versus placebo. The TCR originated in a person aged 18-60 years who received the Ad26.COV2.S COVID-19 vaccine or a placebo. CDR3 protein: CAWSQQGAGWNSPLHF. DNA for the CDR3: TGTGCCTGGAGCCAACAGGGGGCCGGATGGAATTCACCCCTCCACTTT.